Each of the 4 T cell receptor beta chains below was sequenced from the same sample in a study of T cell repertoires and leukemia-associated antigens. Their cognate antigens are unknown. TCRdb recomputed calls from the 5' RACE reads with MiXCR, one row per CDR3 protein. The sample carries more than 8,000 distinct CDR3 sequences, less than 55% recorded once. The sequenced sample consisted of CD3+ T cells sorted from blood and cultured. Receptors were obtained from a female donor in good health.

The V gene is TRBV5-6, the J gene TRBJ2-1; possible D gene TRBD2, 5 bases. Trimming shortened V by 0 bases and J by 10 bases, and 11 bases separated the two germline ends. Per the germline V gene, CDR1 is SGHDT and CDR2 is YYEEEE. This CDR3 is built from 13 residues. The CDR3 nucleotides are TGTGCCAGCAGCTTGGTGGGGAGTAGCGAGCAGTTCTTC. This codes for CASSLVGSSEQFF.

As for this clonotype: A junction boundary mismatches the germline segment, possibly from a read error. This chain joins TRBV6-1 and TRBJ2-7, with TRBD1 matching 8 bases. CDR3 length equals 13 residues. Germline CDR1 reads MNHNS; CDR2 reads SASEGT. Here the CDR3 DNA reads TGTGCCAGCAGCACGGGACAGGTCTACGAGCGGTACTTC. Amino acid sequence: CASSTGQVYERYF.

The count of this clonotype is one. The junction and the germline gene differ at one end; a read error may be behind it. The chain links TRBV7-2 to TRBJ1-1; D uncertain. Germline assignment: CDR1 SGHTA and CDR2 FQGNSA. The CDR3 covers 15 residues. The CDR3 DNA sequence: TGTGCCAGCAGCTTTCCGGGGTATTGGGTCACTGAAGCTTCCTTT. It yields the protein CASSFPGYWVTEASF. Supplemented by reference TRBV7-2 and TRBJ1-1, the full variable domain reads GAGVSQSPSNKVTEKGKDVELRCDPISGHTALYWYRQSLGQGLEFLIYFQGNSAPDKSGLPSDRFSAERTGGSVSTLTIQRTQQEDSAVYLCASSFPGYWVTEASFGQGTRLTVV.

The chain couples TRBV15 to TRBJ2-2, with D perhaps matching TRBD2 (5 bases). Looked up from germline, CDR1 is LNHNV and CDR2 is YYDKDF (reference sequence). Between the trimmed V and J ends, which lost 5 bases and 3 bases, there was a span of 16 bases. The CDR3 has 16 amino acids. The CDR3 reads CATSPRTSSDTGELFF. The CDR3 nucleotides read TGTGCCACCAGCCCCAGGACTTCCTCCGACACCGGGGAGCTGTTTTTT.